A selection of T cell receptor beta chains follows, all from one sample in a study of T cells after posttransplantation cyclophosphamide. Profiling relied on immunoSEQ multiplex PCR, and the TCRdb table lists in-frame clones only, not all of them. This sample has tens of thousands of clones, with around four fifths found just once. Material: CD4+ T cells sorted from blood, obtained 1,900 to 2,000 days after a stem cell transplant with posttransplant cyclophosphamide. The receptors shown here come from a female patient in her forties or fifties who received an allogeneic stem cell transplant from a related donor, was CMV-positive, and had no GVHD. Certain T cells may be donor cells from the graft. Both conserved end residues are trimmed from each CDR3. D genes are given only for firm matches.

j_call: TRBJ2-7
v_call: TRBV6-1
cdr3_length: 11
d_call: NA
cdr3_aa: ASSFPGDYEQY

j_call: TRBJ1-4
v_call: TRBV5-6
cdr3_length: 15
d_call: TRBD1
cdr3_aa: ASSPYRGQGTNEKLF

j_call: TRBJ1-2
v_call: TRBV18
cdr3_length: 10
d_call: NA
cdr3_aa: ASSPRGDGYT

j_call: TRBJ2-1
v_call: TRBV2
cdr3_length: 14
d_call: TRBD2
cdr3_aa: ASSEALGQRGNEQF

j_call: TRBJ1-4
v_call: TRBV19
cdr3_length: 11
d_call: NA
cdr3_aa: ASSITGREKLF

j_call: TRBJ2-5
v_call: TRBV10-1
cdr3_length: 12
d_call: TRBD1
cdr3_aa: ASSEDRGGETQY

j_call: TRBJ2-4
v_call: TRBV4-2
cdr3_length: 18
d_call: TRBD2
cdr3_aa: ASSQDWTSGGALEENIQY

j_call: TRBJ1-4
v_call: TRBV5-4
cdr3_length: 13
d_call: NA
cdr3_aa: ASSQTGRGNEKLF

j_call: TRBJ2-5
v_call: TRBV5-6
cdr3_length: 12
d_call: NA
cdr3_aa: ASSDAGLGETQY

j_call: TRBJ2-2
v_call: TRBV12-5
cdr3_length: 12
d_call: TRBD1
cdr3_aa: AISDTGVTGELF

j_call: TRBJ1-6
v_call: TRBV25-1
cdr3_length: 12
d_call: TRBD1
cdr3_aa: ASNMGQNNSPLH

j_call: TRBJ2-3
v_call: TRBV9
cdr3_length: 14
d_call: TRBD2
cdr3_aa: ASSTTSGGRADTQY

j_call: TRBJ2-7
v_call: TRBV7-2
cdr3_length: 12
d_call: NA
cdr3_aa: ASSLAATEGEQY

j_call: TRBJ1-6
v_call: TRBV5-5
cdr3_length: 16
d_call: NA
cdr3_aa: ASSQAQILSSYNSPLH

j_call: TRBJ2-7
v_call: TRBV6-1
cdr3_length: 10
d_call: NA
cdr3_aa: ASSYITYEQY

j_call: TRBJ1-2
v_call: TRBV19
cdr3_length: 13
d_call: NA
cdr3_aa: ASSMGPGGVYGYT

j_call: TRBJ1-4
v_call: TRBV28
cdr3_length: 13
d_call: TRBD1
cdr3_aa: ASSFEDRGLKKLF

j_call: TRBJ2-3
v_call: TRBV2
cdr3_length: 13
d_call: TRBD2
cdr3_aa: ASSGGLAGTDTQY

j_call: TRBJ2-7
v_call: TRBV18
cdr3_length: 12
d_call: NA
cdr3_aa: ASSRPGQGREQY

j_call: TRBJ2-1
v_call: TRBV6-5
cdr3_length: 12
d_call: NA
cdr3_aa: ASKGRSSYNEQF

j_call: TRBJ1-4
v_call: TRBV7-9
cdr3_length: 13
d_call: TRBD1
cdr3_aa: ASSPQGARDEKLF

j_call: TRBJ2-2
v_call: TRBV10-3
cdr3_length: 16
d_call: TRBD2
cdr3_aa: AISEPTGLAENTGELF

j_call: TRBJ2-7
v_call: TRBV29-1
cdr3_length: 12
d_call: TRBD1
cdr3_aa: SVERAGTAPEQY

j_call: TRBJ1-1
v_call: TRBV6-1
cdr3_length: 10
d_call: TRBD1
cdr3_aa: ASSTGGLEAF

j_call: TRBJ1-1
v_call: TRBV21-1
cdr3_length: 11
d_call: NA
cdr3_aa: ASTGHGRTEAF

j_call: TRBJ2-3
v_call: TRBV7-2
cdr3_length: 13
d_call: TRBD2
cdr3_aa: ASSLSSGGVDTQY

j_call: TRBJ2-7
v_call: TRBV18
cdr3_length: 12
d_call: NA
cdr3_aa: ASSPRHSLDEQY

j_call: TRBJ1-1
v_call: TRBV7-9
cdr3_length: 10
d_call: NA
cdr3_aa: ASGKSGMAAF

j_call: TRBJ2-3
v_call: TRBV2
cdr3_length: 17
d_call: NA
cdr3_aa: ASSSGGRGELVLTDTQY

j_call: TRBJ2-5
v_call: TRBV5-6
cdr3_length: 13
d_call: TRBD2
cdr3_aa: ASSLGGLVRETQY

j_call: TRBJ1-2
v_call: TRBV6-1
cdr3_length: 11
d_call: TRBD1
cdr3_aa: ASRRDRVRGYT

j_call: TRBJ2-3
v_call: TRBV5-4
cdr3_length: 11
d_call: NA
cdr3_aa: ASNQGSTDTQY

j_call: TRBJ2-7
v_call: TRBV5-1
cdr3_length: 12
d_call: NA
cdr3_aa: ASSLADSYYEQY

j_call: TRBJ1-2
v_call: TRBV9
cdr3_length: 12
d_call: TRBD1
cdr3_aa: ASSVTGGYYGYT

j_call: TRBJ2-5
v_call: TRBV5-1
cdr3_length: 14
d_call: TRBD2
cdr3_aa: ASKLAGGARMETQY

j_call: TRBJ2-3
v_call: TRBV19
cdr3_length: 14
d_call: TRBD2
cdr3_aa: ASSMLVSGFTDTQY

j_call: TRBJ1-4
v_call: TRBV9
cdr3_length: 13
d_call: NA
cdr3_aa: ASSVGEGVPEKLF

j_call: TRBJ1-3
v_call: TRBV4-2
cdr3_length: 15
d_call: NA
cdr3_aa: ASSQDRVQSSGNTIY

j_call: TRBJ2-3
v_call: TRBV19
cdr3_length: 12
d_call: TRBD1
cdr3_aa: ASSMQGATDTQY

j_call: TRBJ2-5
v_call: TRBV18
cdr3_length: 13
d_call: NA
cdr3_aa: ASSPVELYQETQY

j_call: TRBJ1-6
v_call: TRBV11-2
cdr3_length: 12
d_call: TRBD1
cdr3_aa: ASRQTGDLSPLH

j_call: TRBJ1-4
v_call: TRBV5-1
cdr3_length: 13
d_call: NA
cdr3_aa: ASSLRRGSNEKLF

j_call: TRBJ2-4
v_call: TRBV19
cdr3_length: 13
d_call: NA
cdr3_aa: ASSIQGVAKNIQY

j_call: TRBJ2-7
v_call: TRBV7-9
cdr3_length: 13
d_call: TRBD1
cdr3_aa: ASSSTLGQIYEQY

j_call: TRBJ2-3
v_call: TRBV19
cdr3_length: 11
d_call: TRBD2
cdr3_aa: ASKRGGTDTQY

j_call: TRBJ2-5
v_call: TRBV27
cdr3_length: 14
d_call: NA
cdr3_aa: ASSLLGTGWRETQY

j_call: TRBJ2-7
v_call: TRBV2
cdr3_length: 14
d_call: NA
cdr3_aa: ASSLREAGSSYEQY

j_call: TRBJ1-1
v_call: TRBV4-2
cdr3_length: 13
d_call: NA
cdr3_aa: ASRDPGLSNTEAF

j_call: TRBJ2-5
v_call: TRBV9
cdr3_length: 13
d_call: TRBD2
cdr3_aa: ASSVQRGAQETQY

j_call: TRBJ2-7
v_call: TRBV19
cdr3_length: 12
d_call: NA
cdr3_aa: ASSMAASSYEQY

j_call: TRBJ2-7
v_call: TRBV10-3
cdr3_length: 13
d_call: NA
cdr3_aa: ATYTGTQLGYEQY

j_call: TRBJ1-3
v_call: TRBV19
cdr3_length: 12
d_call: NA
cdr3_aa: ASSRGGPGNTIY

j_call: TRBJ1-2
v_call: TRBV25-1
cdr3_length: 13
d_call: NA
cdr3_aa: ASSESGIKNYGYT